The source of this TCR beta chain is a study of OX40 agonist ivuxolimab in advanced cancers. Across the whole study: Participants averaged about 60 years of age (range roughly 23 to 85) and were approximately 81% male. The eligibility criteria allowed prior anti-PD-1, anti-PD-L1 or anti-CTLA-4 therapy, and about 40% had some.

For this clone: Its target is unknown.

Points from the study as a whole: In the 0.1-3.0 mg/kg groups, partial responders showed among the lowest expansion. The expanded peripheral T cells' antigen specificity was not determined.

Repertoires were generated with immunoSEQ multiplex PCR, while TCRdb's copy carries only in-frame clones and drops some. The sample lists around 94,000 clones; around nine tenths were seen once. This CDR3 is 15 amino acids long. CDR1 is SGHNT, CDR2 YENEEA, per germline. The J segment lost 9 bases and the V segment lost 3 bases, leaving 10 bases of the junction unmatched. The clonotype originates from an adult with an advanced solid tumor such as melanoma, head and neck, liver or kidney cancer. Source: CD4+ or CD8+ T cells sorted from blood, taken in a trial of the OX40 agonist ivuxolimab. This chain uses TRBV11-3 with TRBJ2-1; 8 bases line up with TRBD2. The CDR3 sequence is CASSFESGLASEQFF. The CDR3 nucleotides read TGTGCCAGCAGCTTCGAAAGCGGACTAGCAAGTGAGCAGTTCTTC.